This T cell receptor (beta chain) was recovered during a study of metastatic and nonmetastatic thyroid tumors. Across the study: It was across blood and tumor or nodule tissue from malignant and benign thyroid patients that repertoires were compared. Study results and caveats: Reportedly, malignant thyroid tumors had significantly higher TCR beta diversity than benign nodules, in blood and tumor.

This clone was recorded at least ten times. Its antigen is undetermined. Per the original data handling: The study's classifier, a distant-metastasis tool for papillary thyroid cancer, was built using CDR3 differences across clinicopathological groups. TCRdb re-analyzed the PCR reads through MiXCR. None of the V and J calls come from the authors' own analysis; TCRdb made them. Of tens of thousands of clones in the sample, 20% are singletons; the top ten hold around 16%. Prior to thyroid surgery, none of the patients had received any treatment. V shed 5 bases and J shed 6 bases, with 19 bases lying between them. CDR1 is SGHNT and CDR2 is YENEEA in the germline V gene. CDR3 length equals 16 residues.

Sequencing was performed on blood. This receptor was taken from a female donor with papillary thyroid cancer or a benign thyroid nodule (not recorded which). Some clones in this sample may be carry-over from other donors' samples. This chain joins TRBV11-3 and TRBJ2-2; D is possibly TRBD1 (6 bases). In nucleotides, the CDR3 is TGTGCCAGCAGCGCACCTCGGACAGCCCGTGCCGGGGAGCTGTTTTTT. As protein: CASSAPRTARAGELFF.